This TCR beta chain appears in the sequencing data of a study of CXCR3-negative and CXCR3-positive naive CD8 T cells. Study background: Some 140 million TRB reads were obtained in total, which works out to about 1.5 +/- 0.3 million per library.

Regarding this clonotype: Its target is not known.

Germline V CDR1 and CDR2: SQVTM, ANQGSEA. The CDR3 covers 17 residues. Among CD8+ T cells, naive ones were CD45RO-CCR7+CD27+CD95-. Through 5' RACE with UMI labels, the TRB cDNA libraries were prepared. TCRdb re-called the 5' RACE reads; every CDR3 protein appears as one record, without DNA. The listing records 50,000 to 60,000 distinct CDR3 sequences. Findings and limits, study-wide: Both naive subsets showed comparably high diversity, and memory CD8+ cells showed much lower diversity. Freshly isolated PBMCs were used in most assays, given partial CXCR3 loss after freezing.

Specimen: naive CXCR3- CD8+ T cells from blood. Subset specified: CD45RO-CCR7+CD27+CD95- naive CD8+ T cells lacking CXCR3 (TNR3-). This TCR was sampled from a human donor in good health. Some clones in this sample may be carry-over from other donors' samples. The chain couples TRBV29-1 to TRBJ2-5; the TCRdb call, TRBD1, lacks DNA for checking. CDR3: CSVEDPDRGTFQETQYF.